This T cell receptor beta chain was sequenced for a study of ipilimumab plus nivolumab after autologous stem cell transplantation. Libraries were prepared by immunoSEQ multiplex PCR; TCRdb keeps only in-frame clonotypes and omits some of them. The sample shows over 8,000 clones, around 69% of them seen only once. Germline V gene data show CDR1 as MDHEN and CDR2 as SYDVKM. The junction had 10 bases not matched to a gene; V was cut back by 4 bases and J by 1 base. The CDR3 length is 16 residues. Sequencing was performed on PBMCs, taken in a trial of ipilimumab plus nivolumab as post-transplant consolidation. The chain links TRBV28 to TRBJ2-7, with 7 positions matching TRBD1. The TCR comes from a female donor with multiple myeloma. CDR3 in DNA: TGTGCCAGCAGTTCCCACAGGGGTGGTAGTTCCTACGAGCAGTACTTC. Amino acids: CASSSHRGGSSYEQYF.